These 21 T cell receptor beta chains were all obtained from the same sample, sequenced in a study of blood T cell repertoires in COVID-19. Data came from immunoSEQ multiplex PCR; TCRdb stores just in-frame clones and leaves some out. The repertoire consists of about 75,000 clones, with 87% occurring once and the leading ten covering roughly 6.1%. The sequencing input was peripheral blood. The receptor set was obtained from a woman aged 45-65 years with acute or convalescent COVID-19.

J is TRBJ1-4 and V is TRBV28; a weak D match, TRBD1 (5 bases). Germline V gives CDR1 MDHEN, CDR2 SYDVKM. V lost 1 base and J 8 bases, leaving 14 bases between the germline ends. The CDR3 is 15 residues long. CDR3 amino acids: CASSLYRQGGEKLFF. The CDR3 DNA follows: TGTGCCAGCAGTTTATATCGGCAGGGTGGAGAAAAACTGTTTTTT. Using reference TRBV28 and TRBJ1-4 for the parts outside the CDR3, the full variable domain is DVKVTQSSRYLVKRTGEKVFLECVQDMDHENMFWYRQDPGLGLRLIYFSYDVKMKEKGDIPEGYSVSREKKERFSLILESASTNQTSMYLCASSLYRQGGEKLFFGSGTQLSVL.

This chain links TRBV21-1 with TRBJ2-1; the table calls TRBD2, which could not be checked here. TRBV21-1 is an annotated pseudogene. This CDR3 region has 15 residues. CDR3 protein: CASSGNSGGNNEQFF. For the CDR3, the DNA is TGTGCCAGCAGTGGTAATAGCGGGGGAAACAATGAGCAGTTCTTC.

This rearrangement joins TRBV27 to TRBJ2-1; TRBD1 might be the D (6 bases). The CDR3 is made up of 12 amino acids. Trimming took off 8 bases at V and 4 bases at J, with 9 bases between the two ends. Germline V gene data show CDR1 as MNHEY and CDR2 as SMNVEV (reference sequence). The CDR3 is CASRTAYNEQFF. In nucleotides, the CDR3 is TGTGCCAGCCGGACAGCATACAATGAGCAGTTCTTC.

The genes are TRBV11-2 and TRBJ2-3, with D perhaps TRBD2 (5 bases). The germline V gene has CDR1 SGHAT and CDR2 FQNNGV. The length of the CDR3 is 15 residues. Trimming took 2 bases from V and 0 from J, leaving 9 bases between them. The CDR3: CASSLTSGSTDTQYF. DNA of the CDR3: TGTGCCAGCAGCTTAACGAGCGGTAGCACAGATACGCAGTATTTT.

J is TRBJ1-2 and V is TRBV6-5; 7 bases agree with TRBD1. Looked up from germline, CDR1 is MNHEY and CDR2 is SVGAGI. The CDR3 contains 14 residues. Unmatched junction bases numbered 13, after V lost 7 bases and J lost 8 bases. In DNA form, the CDR3 reads TGTGCCAGCACCGAGGGGGCCTTTTGGTACGGCTACACCTTC. Protein product: CASTEGAFWYGYTF.

The chain employs TRBV3-1 (or the pseudogene TRBV3-2) and TRBJ1-1; D uncertain. V shed 1 base and J shed 5 bases, with 8 bases lying between them. The germline V gene encodes CDR1 LGHDT and CDR2 YNNKEL (reference sequence). The CDR3 loop spans 13 amino acids. The CDR3 nucleotides are TGTGCCAGCAGCCAAGGAGAGTGGACTGAAGCTTTCTTT. It codes for CASSQGEWTEAFF.

The chain is built from TRBV6-5 and TRBJ2-2; 9 bases agree with TRBD1. Germline loops: CDR1 MNHEY, CDR2 SVGAGI. This CDR3 has 15 amino acids. After removal of 9 bases from V and 0 bases from J, the junction contained 5 bases not matched to a gene. The CDR3 coding sequence is TGTGCCAGTGGTAGACAGGGGGCGAACACCGGGGAGCTGTTTTTT. Translating it yields CASGRQGANTGELFF.

The rearrangement uses TRBV6-6 and TRBJ2-3; the D gene is possibly TRBD1 (6 bases). This CDR3 spans 14 amino acids. CDR1 is MNHNY, CDR2 SVGAGI, per germline (reference sequence). Trimming stripped 7 bases from V and 6 bases from J, with 17 bases between. CDR3 protein: CASMLSGAGDTQYF. CDR3 coding DNA: TGTGCCAGCATGTTATCAGGGGCCGGGGATACGCAGTATTTT.

The chain couples TRBV29-1 to TRBJ2-7; TRBD1 might be the D (6 bases). The germline gives CDR1 SQVTM, CDR2 ANQGSEA. The CDR3 runs to 16 residues. V lost 7 bases, J lost 3 bases, and 25 bases lay in between. The CDR3 loop reads CSALKDLRDKLYEQYF. The CDR3 DNA reads TGCAGCGCTCTTAAAGACCTCCGGGACAAGCTCTACGAGCAGTACTTC.

The rearrangement links TRBV6-5 to TRBJ2-7; D possibly corresponds to TRBD1 (6 bases). The CDR3 is made up of 14 amino acids. The germline V and J ends were trimmed by 2 bases and 5 bases, with 13 bases remaining between them. Per germline, CDR1 MNHEY and CDR2 SVGAGI. CDR3 sequence: CASSYGGRMNEQYF. In DNA, the CDR3 is TGTGCCAGCAGTTACGGGGGCCGTATGAACGAGCAGTACTTC.

The chain carries TRBV2 and TRBJ2-5, with unresolved D. V was shortened by 5 bases and J by 5 bases, with 12 bases between the two germline ends. CDR3 length equals 13 residues. The germline V gene has CDR1 SNHLY and CDR2 FYNNEI. The chain's CDR3 is CASSPFSEETQYF. DNA of the CDR3: TGTGCCAGCAGTCCGTTTTCTGAGGAGACCCAGTACTTC. Drawing the rest from reference TRBV2 and TRBJ2-5, the complete variable domain is EPEVTQTPSHQVTQMGQEVILRCVPISNHLYFYWYRQILGQKVEFLVSFYNNEISEKSEIFDDQFSVERPDGSNFTLKIRSTKLEDSAMYFCASSPFSEETQYFGPGTRLLVL.

The gene calls are TRBV5-6 and TRBJ2-1; a possible D gene is TRBD2 (5 bases). The CDR3 length is 15 residues. With 3 bases removed from V and 2 bases from J, the gap between germline ends came to 12 bases. Germline CDR1 SGHDT, CDR2 YYEEEE. The CDR3 protein is CASSSGLTPYNEQFF. CDR3 nucleotides: TGTGCCAGCAGCTCCGGACTCACCCCCTACAATGAGCAGTTCTTC.

The chain links TRBV27 to TRBJ1-5; possibly TRBD1 for D (6 bases). Germline lookup yields CDR1 MNHEY and CDR2 SMNVEV (reference sequence). Trimming took off 7 bases at V and 0 bases at J, with 10 bases between the two ends. The CDR3 consists of 14 residues. This CDR3 is CASNDRYSNQPQHF. For the CDR3, the DNA is TGTGCCAGCAACGACAGGTATAGCAATCAGCCCCAGCATTTT.

On this clone: An end of the junction differs from the germline gene, which may be a read error. The chain is built from TRBV28 and TRBJ2-7; 11 bases fit TRBD2. The CDR3 consists of 14 residues. The germline CDR1 and CDR2 sequences are MDHEN and SYDVKM. The DNA for the CDR3 is TGTGCCAGCAGTTCCGGGACTAGCGGTCTTCGAGCGGACTTC. Protein: CASSSGTSGLRADF.

The chain employs TRBV6-2 or TRBV6-3 and TRBJ1-2, with TRBD1 matching 7 bases. The CDR3 length is 15 residues. J gave up 8 bases and V 6 bases, and 15 bases lay outside the gene matches. Germline V gives CDR1 MNHEY, CDR2 SVGEGT. The chain's CDR3 is CASSRSPGTERGYTF. The CDR3 nucleotides are TGTGCCAGCAGCCGGAGCCCCGGGACAGAACGAGGCTACACCTTC.

V and J are TRBV10-3 and TRBJ2-2; 12 nucleotides align to TRBD1. Trimming removed 3 bases from V and 4 bases from J; junction bases left unmatched: 3. The CDR3 is 16 residues long. Germline CDR1 is ENHRY and CDR2 is SYGVKD. CDR3 sequence (DNA): TGTGCCATCAGTGAAGGGACAGGGGGCTTCACCGGGGAGCTGTTTTTT. This encodes CAISEGTGGFTGELFF.

This chain uses TRBV7-9 with TRBJ1-1; D remains unclear. There are 12 residues in the CDR3. The ends were cut back, 5 bases at V and 7 bases at J, with 11 bases in the middle. CDR1 is SEHNR and CDR2 is FQNEAQ in the germline V gene (reference sequence). CDR3 loop: CASSLGAGEAFF. In DNA, the CDR3 is TGTGCCAGCAGCCTAGGCGCTGGTGAAGCTTTCTTT.

V and J are TRBV18 and TRBJ1-6; 12 positions match TRBD1. Trimming took 3 bases from V and 9 from J; bases not matched to a gene: 3. Germline V gene sequence: CDR1 KGHSH, CDR2 LQKENI. The CDR3 runs 15 residues. The CDR3 region is CASSPGQGALSPLHF. In DNA, the CDR3 is TGTGCCAGCTCACCGGGACAGGGGGCGCTTTCACCCCTCCACTTT.

The chain is built from TRBV5-4 and TRBJ1-3; TRBD1 is a possible D gene (5 bases). Deletions cut 2 bases from V and 2 bases from J, with 8 bases between. Germline CDR1 is SGHNT and CDR2 is YYREEE (reference sequence). The CDR3 runs 14 residues. CDR3 in amino acids: CASSLQGAGNTIYF. CDR3 DNA sequence: TGTGCCAGCAGCTTACAAGGGGCTGGAAACACCATATATTTT. Full variable domain (outside the CDR3, taken from reference TRBV5-4 and TRBJ1-3): ETGVTQSPTHLIKTRGQQVTLRCSSQSGHNTVSWYQQALGQGPQFIFQYYREEENGRGNFPPRFSGLQFPNYSSELNVNALELDDSALYLCASSLQGAGNTIYFGEGSWLTVV.

CDR3 nucleotides: TGTGCCAGTAGTATTATCGGGACACCGAATGAAAAACTGTTTTTT. Translation gives CASSIIGTPNEKLFF. The V call is TRBV19, the J call TRBJ1-4; possible D gene TRBD1, 6 bases. CDR3 length: 15 amino acids. The V end was cut by 3 bases, the J end by 5 bases, with 13 bases between. Germline V gene sequence: CDR1 LNHDA, CDR2 SQIVND (reference sequence).

This clone was counted a single time. J is TRBJ1-2 and V is TRBV19, with 9 bases aligning to TRBD1. V was pared by 8 bases and J by 2 bases, with 3 bases of the junction left unmatched. Per germline, CDR1 LNHDA and CDR2 SQIVND (reference sequence). The CDR3 has 13 amino acids. The CDR3 region is CASRTGANYGYTF. The CDR3, as DNA: TGTGCCAGTCGGACAGGGGCGAACTATGGCTACACCTTC.